Listed below are T cell receptor beta chains from one sample, sequenced in a study of T cell responses to AZD1222 COVID-19 vaccine. TCRdb's table, derived via immunoSEQ multiplex PCR, lists solely in-frame clones and lacks some. The profile shows 25,000 to 30,000 clones, more than 85% of them singletons. The sample was peripheral blood, taken on day 0 of AZD1222 vaccination. Every receptor here comes from an adult in good health. CDR3s include the opening cysteine and the closing phenylalanine or tryptophan. D genes are given only for firm matches. Clone size appears in some rows only: once, few, many, or a class for an expanded clone.

d_gene: .
j_gene: TRBJ1-5
abundance: .
v_gene: TRBV4-1
CDR3nt: TGCGCCAGCAGCCAAATAGGGAATCAGCCCCAGCATTTT
CDR3aa: CASSQIGNQPQHF

d_gene: .
j_gene: TRBJ1-2
abundance: few
v_gene: TRBV12-3/TRBV12-4
CDR3nt: TGTGCCAGCAGTCAAGGACAGTGTGGCACCTTC
CDR3aa: CASSQGQCGTF

d_gene: .
j_gene: TRBJ1-1
abundance: .
v_gene: TRBV29-1
CDR3nt: TGCAGCGTTCATGATGGCAGGGAGTGGGATGCTTTCTTT
CDR3aa: CSVHDGREWDAFF

d_gene: TRBD1
j_gene: TRBJ2-7
abundance: .
v_gene: TRBV7-8
CDR3nt: TGTGCCAGCAGACGAGGGACAGGGGAATCCTACGAGCAGTACTTC
CDR3aa: CASRRGTGESYEQYF

d_gene: TRBD1
j_gene: TRBJ1-1
abundance: once
v_gene: TRBV6-5
CDR3nt: TGTGCCAGCAGTTACAACAGGGGGGACACTGAAGCTTTCTTT
CDR3aa: CASSYNRGDTEAFF

d_gene: .
j_gene: TRBJ1-5
abundance: .
v_gene: TRBV19
CDR3nt: TGTGCCAGTAGTATCCGGGGGGCATATCAGCCCCAGCATTTT
CDR3aa: CASSIRGAYQPQHF

d_gene: .
j_gene: TRBJ1-1
abundance: .
v_gene: TRBV6-5
CDR3nt: TGTGCCAGCAGTAGGACAGTGAACACTGAAGCTTTCTTT
CDR3aa: CASSRTVNTEAFF

d_gene: .
j_gene: TRBJ1-6
abundance: .
v_gene: TRBV12-3/TRBV12-4
CDR3nt: TGTGCCAGCAGTTTTGGGAATTCACCCCTCCACTTT
CDR3aa: CASSFGNSPLHF

d_gene: .
j_gene: TRBJ2-1
abundance: once
v_gene: TRBV10-3
CDR3nt: TGTGCCATCAGTGAGCGCTCGGTTATCAGAGGCTCCTACAATGAGCAGTTCTTC
CDR3aa: CAISERSVIRGSYNEQFF

d_gene: .
j_gene: TRBJ1-1
abundance: .
v_gene: TRBV29-1
CDR3nt: TGCAGCGTTGTATCAGGGGCCCGGGGAGCTTTCTTT
CDR3aa: CSVVSGARGAFF

d_gene: TRBD1
j_gene: TRBJ2-7
abundance: .
v_gene: TRBV5-6
CDR3nt: TGTGCCAGCAGCCTCGGGACAGGGACCTACGAGCAGTACTTC
CDR3aa: CASSLGTGTYEQYF

d_gene: .
j_gene: TRBJ2-7
abundance: .
v_gene: TRBV7-2
CDR3nt: TGTGCCAGCAGCTTCGGCAGTGCCTACGAGCAGTACTTC
CDR3aa: CASSFGSAYEQYF

d_gene: TRBD1
j_gene: TRBJ1-2
abundance: .
v_gene: TRBV2
CDR3nt: TGTGCCAGCAGAAGACAGGGAATGGGCTATGGCTACACCTTC
CDR3aa: CASRRQGMGYGYTF

d_gene: .
j_gene: TRBJ1-2
abundance: .
v_gene: TRBV27
CDR3nt: TGTGCCAGCAGTTTAACAGGGACCCTCTATGGCTACACCTTC
CDR3aa: CASSLTGTLYGYTF

d_gene: TRBD1
j_gene: TRBJ1-2
abundance: once
v_gene: TRBV5-6
CDR3nt: TGTGCCAGCAGCCCAGGGGGCGTCTATGGCTACACCTTC
CDR3aa: CASSPGGVYGYTF

d_gene: .
j_gene: TRBJ2-7
abundance: .
v_gene: TRBV6-4
CDR3nt: TGTGCCAGCGGAGAGACAGTTCCGTCCTACGAGCAGTACTTC
CDR3aa: CASGETVPSYEQYF

d_gene: .
j_gene: TRBJ1-2
abundance: .
v_gene: TRBV4-3
CDR3nt: TGCGCCAGCAGCCAGGGGGCTTCTGATGGCTACACCTTC
CDR3aa: CASSQGASDGYTF

d_gene: TRBD1
j_gene: TRBJ1-2
abundance: few
v_gene: TRBV13
CDR3nt: TGTGCCAGCAGCTACCTAGCGACAGGGGGCGTGGGTGGCTACACCTTC
CDR3aa: CASSYLATGGVGGYTF

d_gene: TRBD1
j_gene: TRBJ1-2
abundance: .
v_gene: TRBV2
CDR3nt: TGTGCCAGCAGTGAAGCGGGACAGATTAACTATGGCTACACCTTC
CDR3aa: CASSEAGQINYGYTF

d_gene: .
j_gene: TRBJ1-1
abundance: .
v_gene: TRBV4-1
CDR3nt: TGCGCCAGCAGCCATCCTGGGAGGAGGGTAAAGGACACTGAAGCTTTCTTT
CDR3aa: CASSHPGRRVKDTEAFF

d_gene: .
j_gene: TRBJ2-7
abundance: once
v_gene: TRBV15
CDR3nt: TGTGCCACCAGCATAGGGGTAGTAGGCTCCTACGAGCAGTACTTC
CDR3aa: CATSIGVVGSYEQYF

d_gene: .
j_gene: TRBJ2-7
abundance: once
v_gene: TRBV28
CDR3nt: TGTGCCAGCAGTACCGGACAAATCTACGAGCAGTACTTC
CDR3aa: CASSTGQIYEQYF

d_gene: .
j_gene: TRBJ1-2
abundance: .
v_gene: TRBV6-5
CDR3nt: TGTGCCAGCAGAGTTACAGGTGGGGACTATGGCTACACCTTC
CDR3aa: CASRVTGGDYGYTF

d_gene: TRBD2
j_gene: TRBJ2-2
abundance: .
v_gene: TRBV6-2/TRBV6-3
CDR3nt: TGTGCCAGCAGTTACCCCTTTAGCGGGAGAGGAATCGGGGAGCTGTTTTTT
CDR3aa: CASSYPFSGRGIGELFF

d_gene: .
j_gene: TRBJ1-2
abundance: once
v_gene: TRBV29-1
CDR3nt: TGCAGCGGGGGGGCTCTTAACTATGGCTACACCTTC
CDR3aa: CSGGALNYGYTF

d_gene: .
j_gene: TRBJ2-5
abundance: .
v_gene: TRBV28
CDR3nt: TGTGCCAGCAATCCCGGGGGAAGAGAGACCCAGTACTTC
CDR3aa: CASNPGGRETQYF

d_gene: TRBD2
j_gene: TRBJ2-1
abundance: .
v_gene: TRBV18
CDR3nt: TGTGCCAGCTCACCACCGTGGCTAGCGGCGACTTACAATGAGCAGTTCTTC
CDR3aa: CASSPPWLAATYNEQFF

d_gene: TRBD1
j_gene: TRBJ1-2
abundance: .
v_gene: TRBV6-5
CDR3nt: TGTGCCAGCAGTCCTATGACAGGGGCCGTTTATGGCTACACCTTC
CDR3aa: CASSPMTGAVYGYTF

d_gene: TRBD1
j_gene: TRBJ2-2
abundance: .
v_gene: TRBV4-1
CDR3nt: TGCGCCAGCCGGTCTGGGACAGGGGTCAACACCGGGGAGCTGTTTTTT
CDR3aa: CASRSGTGVNTGELFF

d_gene: .
j_gene: TRBJ1-2
abundance: .
v_gene: TRBV29-1
CDR3nt: TGCAGCGTTGAGAAGTCAGCTTCTAACTATGGCTACACCTTC
CDR3aa: CSVEKSASNYGYTF

d_gene: TRBD1
j_gene: TRBJ2-5
abundance: .
v_gene: TRBV4-1
CDR3nt: TGCGCCAGCAGCCAACGGACAGGGAGGTCAGAGACCCAGTACTTC
CDR3aa: CASSQRTGRSETQYF

d_gene: TRBD1
j_gene: TRBJ1-3
abundance: .
v_gene: TRBV19
CDR3nt: TGTGCCAGTAGTCGGGACAGCAGCTCTGGAAACACCATATATTTT
CDR3aa: CASSRDSSSGNTIYF

d_gene: .
j_gene: TRBJ2-7
abundance: .
v_gene: TRBV5-6
CDR3nt: TGTGCCAGCAATGGAGGGGTCGAGCAGTACTTC
CDR3aa: CASNGGVEQYF

d_gene: .
j_gene: TRBJ2-2
abundance: .
v_gene: TRBV10-1
CDR3nt: TGCGCCAGCAGAGGGGACACCGGGGAGCTGTTTTTT
CDR3aa: CASRGDTGELFF

d_gene: .
j_gene: TRBJ1-2
abundance: .
v_gene: TRBV24-1
CDR3nt: TGTGCCACCAGTGATTTACCAGGGGCCCCACAGGACTATGGCTACACCTTC
CDR3aa: CATSDLPGAPQDYGYTF

d_gene: .
j_gene: TRBJ1-5
abundance: .
v_gene: TRBV28
CDR3nt: TGTGCCAGTCACATTAGCAATCAGCCCCAGCATTTT
CDR3aa: CASHISNQPQHF

d_gene: TRBD1
j_gene: TRBJ2-1
abundance: .
v_gene: TRBV6-4
CDR3nt: TGTGCCAGCAGTGACTCGTCCGACAGGGAATACAATGAGCAGTTCTTC
CDR3aa: CASSDSSDREYNEQFF

d_gene: .
j_gene: TRBJ2-1
abundance: .
v_gene: TRBV11-2
CDR3nt: TGTGCCAGCAGCTTTCAGTCAAGGGGGGATGAGCAGTTCTTC
CDR3aa: CASSFQSRGDEQFF

d_gene: .
j_gene: TRBJ1-3
abundance: .
v_gene: TRBV9
CDR3nt: TGTGCCAGCAGCGTAGGGACGGGCCCTGGAAACACCATATATTTT
CDR3aa: CASSVGTGPGNTIYF

d_gene: TRBD2
j_gene: TRBJ2-5
abundance: .
v_gene: TRBV6-2/TRBV6-3
CDR3nt: TGTGCCAGCAGCCGGACTAGCGAAGAGACCCAGTACTTC
CDR3aa: CASSRTSEETQYF

d_gene: .
j_gene: TRBJ1-2
abundance: .
v_gene: TRBV5-6
CDR3nt: TGTGCCAGCAGCTTGAGAGGAGCAGTCTGGGCTGGCTACACCTTC
CDR3aa: CASSLRGAVWAGYTF

d_gene: .
j_gene: TRBJ1-5
abundance: .
v_gene: TRBV18
CDR3nt: TGTGCCAGCTCACCGACGGATAGCAATCAGCCCCAGCATTTT
CDR3aa: CASSPTDSNQPQHF

d_gene: .
j_gene: TRBJ2-1
abundance: .
v_gene: TRBV18
CDR3nt: TGTGCCAGCTCACCGACACAGGGCGGTTACAATGAGCAGTTCTTC
CDR3aa: CASSPTQGGYNEQFF

d_gene: .
j_gene: TRBJ1-2
abundance: .
v_gene: TRBV14
CDR3nt: TGTGCCAGCAGCCAAGGGACAAACTATGGCTACACCTTC
CDR3aa: CASSQGTNYGYTF

d_gene: TRBD2
j_gene: TRBJ2-3
abundance: .
v_gene: TRBV4-1
CDR3nt: TGCGCCAGCAGCCAAGATCCTGGTAGCGGGGCAGATACGCAGTATTTT
CDR3aa: CASSQDPGSGADTQYF

d_gene: TRBD2
j_gene: TRBJ2-4
abundance: once
v_gene: TRBV19
CDR3nt: TGTGCCAGTGGCGGACTAGCGGGACCCCTCAAAAACATTCAGTACTTC
CDR3aa: CASGGLAGPLKNIQYF

d_gene: .
j_gene: TRBJ1-1
abundance: .
v_gene: TRBV5-6
CDR3nt: TGTGCCAGCAGCTTGGTTAGGGGGACCGCTGAAGCTTTCTTT
CDR3aa: CASSLVRGTAEAFF

d_gene: TRBD2
j_gene: TRBJ2-2
abundance: .
v_gene: TRBV4-1
CDR3nt: TGCGCCAGCAGCGAGCCCCGGGAGGGTCCAGTTACTGGGGAGCTGTTTTTT
CDR3aa: CASSEPREGPVTGELFF

d_gene: .
j_gene: TRBJ1-1
abundance: .
v_gene: TRBV12-3/TRBV12-4
CDR3nt: TGTGCCAGCAGTCCAGGGACTCACACTGAAGCTTTCTTT
CDR3aa: CASSPGTHTEAFF

d_gene: .
j_gene: TRBJ1-3
abundance: .
v_gene: TRBV12-2
CDR3nt: TGTGCAAGTCGCTCACCCTCGGGACAGCTACACTCTGGAAACACCATATATTTT
CDR3aa: CASRSPSGQLHSGNTIYF